The source of this T cell receptor (beta chain) is a study of control samples from healthy donors and cancer patients. This CDR3 region has 13 residues. Germline CDR1 reads SNHLY; CDR2 reads FYNNEI. Trimming took off 6 bases at V and 5 bases at J, with 10 bases between the two ends. Clones were read by immunoSEQ multiplex PCR, and TCRdb kept only the in-frame ones, dropping some. The top ten hold roughly 1.3% of the sample, which has 150,000 to 200,000 clones, under 95% seen once. The source is a woman aged 18-29 years in good health. This rearrangement joins TRBV2 to TRBJ1-4; D is unclear. Sequencing was done on a sample of blood. The CDR3 DNA sequence: TGTGCCAGCAGCGCAGATGTCAATGAAAAACTGTTTTTT. Its protein product is CASSADVNEKLFF.